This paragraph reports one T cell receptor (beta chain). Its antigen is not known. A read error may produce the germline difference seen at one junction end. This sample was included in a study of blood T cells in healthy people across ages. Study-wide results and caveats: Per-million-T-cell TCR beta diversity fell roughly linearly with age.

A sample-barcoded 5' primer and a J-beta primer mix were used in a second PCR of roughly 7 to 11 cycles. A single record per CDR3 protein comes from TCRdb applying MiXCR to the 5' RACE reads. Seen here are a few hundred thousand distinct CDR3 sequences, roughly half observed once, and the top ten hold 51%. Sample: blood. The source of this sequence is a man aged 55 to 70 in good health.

CDR3 residues: CVSSSGSGETQYF. CDR3 nucleotide sequence: TGTGTCAGCAGCTCGGGTAGTGGAGAGACCCAGTACTTC. The chain couples TRBV7-2 to TRBJ2-7; D uncertain. With the DNA end fitting TRBJ2-5 better, the J assignment may be wrong. The CDR3 runs to 13 residues. Germline V gene lookup returns CDR1 SGHTA and CDR2 FQGNSA.